The next 8 T cell receptor beta chains were all read from a single sample in a study of T cell responses to AZD1222 COVID-19 vaccine. Using immunoSEQ multiplex PCR, the repertoire was profiled, and TCRdb retains in-frame clones only, with some absent. The repertoire holds around 70,000 clones, with approximately 80% as singletons. The specimen comprised peripheral blood, sampled on day 0 of AZD1222 vaccination. These receptors originate from an adult in good health.

The V call is TRBV2, the J call TRBJ2-3, with 8 bases identical to TRBD1. Germline values: CDR1 SNHLY, CDR2 FYNNEI. The CDR3 length is 15 residues. V shed 6 bases and J 1 base; nucleotides not matched to a gene: 6. As DNA, the CDR3 is TGTGCCAGCAGCGAACAGGGGGTGGGCACAGATACGCAGTATTTT. Translation: CASSEQGVGTDTQYF.

V is TRBV6-6 and J is TRBJ1-3; TRBD1 agrees at 7 bases. Germline CDR1 and CDR2: MNHNY and SVGAGI (reference sequence). This CDR3 has 16 residues. The ends lost 5 bases at V and 0 bases at J; junction bases unmatched: 7. The CDR3 DNA is TGTGCCAGCAGTATACACAGGGGAAACTCTGGAAACACCATATATTTT. It specifies CASSIHRGNSGNTIYF.

This chain links TRBV6-5 with TRBJ1-2; D may be TRBD1 (5 bases). The V end lost 5 bases, the J end lost 3 bases, and 16 bases lay between the germline ends. CDR3 size: 15 residues. The germline V gene encodes CDR1 MNHEY and CDR2 SVGAGI. The CDR3 loop is CASSRQPRKDYGYTF. CDR3 DNA sequence: TGTGCCAGCAGTCGACAGCCCCGAAAGGACTATGGCTACACCTTC.

The V and J genes are TRBV6-5 and TRBJ2-4; D is perhaps TRBD2 (5 bases). CDR1 MNHEY and CDR2 SVGAGI come from the germline V gene. V gave up 4 bases and J gave up 8 bases, with 15 bases separating them. The CDR3 covers 14 residues. In DNA form, the CDR3 reads TGTGCCAGCAGTTTTAGGATCAACGGGGACATTCAGTACTTC. Translating gives CASSFRINGDIQYF.

This clone has only one observation. The rearrangement uses TRBV14 and TRBJ2-1, with 12 bases that match TRBD2. The length of the CDR3 is 20 residues. V gave up 0 bases and J gave up 1 base; unmatched junction bases: 10. In germline, CDR1 is SGHDN, CDR2 FVKESK. The CDR3 DNA is TGTGCCAGCAGCCAAGATGCCGGACTAGCGGGGTCACAATCCTACAATGAGCAGTTCTTC. Protein: CASSQDAGLAGSQSYNEQFF.

The chain is built from TRBV7-2 and TRBJ2-7; TRBD2 matches 12 bases. Looked up from germline, CDR1 is SGHTA and CDR2 is FQGNSA. The CDR3 totals 14 residues. The V gene end was trimmed by 5 bases and the J gene end by 4 bases; junction bases not matched to a gene: 3. CDR3 nucleotides: TGTGCCAGCAGCCCGACTAGCGGGGGATACGAGCAGTACTTC. This sequence encodes CASSPTSGGYEQYF.

The V call is TRBV14, the J call TRBJ2-1; 10 bases agree with TRBD1. The germline gives CDR1 SGHDN, CDR2 FVKESK. V lost 3 bases, J lost 7 bases, and 12 bases stayed unmatched. The CDR3 spans 17 residues. The CDR3 coding sequence is TGTGCCAGCAGCCACCTGCGACAGGGGGCGCCTCTTAATGAGCAGTTCTTC. Encoded protein: CASSHLRQGAPLNEQFF.

The chain combines TRBV30 with TRBJ1-6, with TRBD1 matching 8 bases. The CDR3 loop spans 13 amino acids. Germline CDR1 is GTSNPN and CDR2 is SVGIG (reference sequence). Trimming removed 5 bases from V and 7 bases from J; junction bases left unmatched: 4. The CDR3 spells CAWGGQGNSPLHF. The DNA of the CDR3 is TGTGCCTGGGGTGGACAGGGAAATTCACCCCTCCACTTT.